Listed here is a single T cell receptor beta chain. The record originates from a study of shared clonotypes between healthy human individuals. Per the germline V gene, CDR1 is MNHEY and CDR2 is SVGAGI. This CDR3 region has 11 residues. Trimming removed 5 bases at V and 8 bases at J, with 9 bases between. TCRdb's table, derived via immunoSEQ multiplex PCR, lists solely in-frame clones and lacks some. The repertoire includes 400,000 to 500,000 clones, approximately 79% of them detected once, and less than 15% sits in the top ten. J is TRBJ1-1 and V is TRBV6-5, with D perhaps matching TRBD1 (5 bases). This clonotype was obtained from a woman in her forties in good health. Some clones in this sample may be carry-over from other donors' samples. Source material: PBMCs. CDR3 nucleotides: TGTGCCAGCAGTAAGGGGATGGAAGCTTTCTTT. Protein product: CASSKGMEAFF.